Shown below are 5 T cell receptor beta chains from a single sample sequenced in a study of CD4 T cells in relation to SARS-CoV-2 and coronaviruses. These receptors have no known antigen. The unexposed donors gave CD4+ T cells in about 2010-2019, prior to COVID-19. Isolation of CD4+ T cells took place after less than 13 days in culture. TCRdb's copy holds only in-frame clones and misses some; the assay was immunoSEQ multiplex PCR. The sample records fewer than 20,000 clones, 60% to 80% being singletons. Sequencing used CD4+ T cells from PBMCs, cultured in vitro. Source of these receptors: a human donor in good health.

The chain uses TRBV15 and TRBJ2-3, with 8 bases aligning to TRBD1. The CDR3 spans 16 residues. From germline, CDR1 is LNHNV and CDR2 YYDKDF (reference sequence). Trimming removed 1 base from V and 5 bases from J; junction bases left unmatched: 8. The CDR3, as DNA: TGTGCCACCAGCAGAGGTGCAGGGGGCGCCGAAGATACGCAGTATTTT. This codes for CATSRGAGGAEDTQYF. Together with reference TRBV15 and TRBJ2-3, the CDR3 gives the full variable domain: DAMVIQNPRYQVTQFGKPVTLSCSQTLNHNVMYWYQQKSSQAPKLLFHYYDKDFNNEADTPDNFQSRRPNTSFCFLDIRSPGLGDTAMYLCATSRGAGGAEDTQYFGPGTRLTVL.

This clone is a singleton in its sample. The chain has TRBV7-9 and TRBJ1-6, with 9 bases matching TRBD1. Germline loops: CDR1 SEHNR, CDR2 FQNEAQ (reference sequence). The length of the CDR3 is 13 residues. The V and J ends lost 5 bases and 8 bases, in that order; junction bases with no gene match: 1. Here the CDR3 DNA reads TGTGCCAGCAGCCGGACAGGGGATTCACCCCTCCACTTT. Encoded protein: CASSRTGDSPLHF.

V is TRBV12-3 or TRBV12-4 and J is TRBJ1-1; tentatively, D is TRBD1 (5 bases). V lost 5 bases to trimming and J lost 5 bases, with 12 bases between them. This CDR3 contains 13 residues. The CDR3 DNA follows: TGTGCCAGCAGTCGGAACCAGGGAACTGAAGCTTTCTTT. Residues: CASSRNQGTEAFF.

The V call is TRBV30, the J call TRBJ2-7, with D hard to call. V was trimmed by 3 bases and J by 3 bases, leaving 6 bases between them. CDR1 is GTSNPN and CDR2 is SVGIG in the germline V gene (reference sequence). The CDR3 totals 11 residues. The CDR3 loop reads CAWRVGYEQYF. DNA for the CDR3: TGTGCCTGGAGAGTCGGCTACGAGCAGTACTTC.

This chain links TRBV7-9 with TRBJ2-7; 14 nucleotides align to TRBD2. Per germline, CDR1 SEHNR and CDR2 FQNEAQ (reference sequence). Losses at the gene ends were 5 bases for V and 5 bases for J; bases not matched to a gene: 8. The CDR3 contains 16 residues. In DNA, the CDR3 is TGTGCCAGCAGCCTGACTAGCGGGAGGGCCGCTGACGAGCAGTACTTC. Translated: CASSLTSGRAADEQYF. The full variable domain, with the rest looked up from reference TRBV7-9 and TRBJ2-7, is DTGVSQNPRHKITKRGQNVTFRCDPISEHNRLYWYRQTLGQGPEFLTYFQNEAQLEKSRLLSDRFSAERPKGSFSTLEIQRTEQGDSAMYLCASSLTSGRAADEQYFGPGTRLTVT.